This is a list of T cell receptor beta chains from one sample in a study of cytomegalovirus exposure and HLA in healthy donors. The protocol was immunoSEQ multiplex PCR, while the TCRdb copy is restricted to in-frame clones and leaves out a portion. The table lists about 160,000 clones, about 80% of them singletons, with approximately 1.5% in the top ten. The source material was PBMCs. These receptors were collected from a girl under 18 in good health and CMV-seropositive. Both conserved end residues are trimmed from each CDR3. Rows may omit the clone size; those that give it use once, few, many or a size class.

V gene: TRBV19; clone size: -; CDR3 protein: ASSSTGGAKMGGGYT
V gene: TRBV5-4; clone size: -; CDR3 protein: ASSSKLAVEDTYEQY
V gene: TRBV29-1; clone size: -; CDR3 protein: SVGGLAGGRQETQY
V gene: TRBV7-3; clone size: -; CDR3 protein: ASSLPPSGEQF
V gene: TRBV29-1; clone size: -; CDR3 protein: SVVYLFGDSPYEQY
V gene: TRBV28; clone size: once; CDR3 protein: ASSLSSGRKTGELF
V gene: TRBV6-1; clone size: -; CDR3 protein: ASSVSGTRHTQY
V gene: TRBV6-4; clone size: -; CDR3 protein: ASTGTGEPNEKLF
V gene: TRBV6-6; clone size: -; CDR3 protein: ATQLRAEQY
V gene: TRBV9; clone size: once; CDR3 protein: ASSVFRDQETQY
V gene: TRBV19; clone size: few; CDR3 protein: ATPRRESPYEQY
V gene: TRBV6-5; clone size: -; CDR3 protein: ASSSSERDYGYT
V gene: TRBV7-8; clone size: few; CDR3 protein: ASSYGWGTDSSGANVLT
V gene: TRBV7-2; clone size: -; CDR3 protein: ASSSQYGTSGRQETQY
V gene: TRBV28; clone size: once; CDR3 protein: ASSLQRSQETQY
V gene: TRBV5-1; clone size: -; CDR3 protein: ASSLELGRAYEQY
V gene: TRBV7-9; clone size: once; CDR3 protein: ASSNGQGAVNYGYT
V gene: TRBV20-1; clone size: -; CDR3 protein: SDFRDGYT
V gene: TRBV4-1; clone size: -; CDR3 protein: ASSQDGGGGYEQY
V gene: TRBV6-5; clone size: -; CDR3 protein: ASRQGAHEQY
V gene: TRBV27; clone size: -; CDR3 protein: ASSRQVPPPQNEQF
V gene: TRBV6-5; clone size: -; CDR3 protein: ASRPGAINQPQH
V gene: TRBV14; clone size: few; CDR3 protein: ASSLGGPEKLF
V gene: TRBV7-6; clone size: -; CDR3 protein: ASSLVATAGGSYNEQF
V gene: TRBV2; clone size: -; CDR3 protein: AVDRAPEAF
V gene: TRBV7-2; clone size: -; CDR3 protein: ASSSRQGVYTEAF
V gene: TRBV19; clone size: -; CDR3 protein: ASRVTGSGYGYT
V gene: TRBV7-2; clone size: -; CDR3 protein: ASSLGGRKYEQY
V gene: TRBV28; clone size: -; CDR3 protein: ANPGEQY
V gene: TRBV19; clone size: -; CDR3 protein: ASSRTGTNEKLF
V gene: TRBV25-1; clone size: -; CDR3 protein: ASSEYMETLVYNEQF
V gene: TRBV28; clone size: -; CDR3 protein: ASSLPPLAGYNEQF
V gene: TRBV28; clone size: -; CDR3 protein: ASSSEQGSYEQY
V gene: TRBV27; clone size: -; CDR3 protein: ASSVIGPQGDTEAF
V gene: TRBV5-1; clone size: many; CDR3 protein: ASSIRRTGGPLNTEAF
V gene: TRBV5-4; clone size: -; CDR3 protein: ASSPETGNEQY
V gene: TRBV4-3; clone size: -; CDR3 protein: ASSQDRGEIYGYT
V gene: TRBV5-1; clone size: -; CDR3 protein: ASSLGTSGLSSYNEQF
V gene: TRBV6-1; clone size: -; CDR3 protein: ASSEATGY
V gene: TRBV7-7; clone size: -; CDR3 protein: ASSPRTSGRGEETQY
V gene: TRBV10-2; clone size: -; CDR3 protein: ASSESRTSGTSTYEQY
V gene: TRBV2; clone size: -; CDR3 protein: ASRSGLAVYEQY